This T cell receptor beta chain was captured in a study of technical replicates of blood from several donors. The protocol was immunoSEQ multiplex PCR, while the TCRdb copy is restricted to in-frame clones and leaves out a portion. Of just under 100,000 clones listed, 95% are singletons. Germline CDR1 is SGHNT and CDR2 is YYREEE (reference sequence). The CDR3 is 11 residues long. V lost 2 bases to trimming and J lost 7 bases, with 5 bases between them. Input material: T cells isolated from PBMCs. The chain carries TRBV5-4 and TRBJ2-3; D is unclear. The sequence came from a human donor in good health. The CDR3 DNA reads TGTGCCAGCAGCTTTCAAAATACGCAGTATTTT. This encodes CASSFQNTQYF.